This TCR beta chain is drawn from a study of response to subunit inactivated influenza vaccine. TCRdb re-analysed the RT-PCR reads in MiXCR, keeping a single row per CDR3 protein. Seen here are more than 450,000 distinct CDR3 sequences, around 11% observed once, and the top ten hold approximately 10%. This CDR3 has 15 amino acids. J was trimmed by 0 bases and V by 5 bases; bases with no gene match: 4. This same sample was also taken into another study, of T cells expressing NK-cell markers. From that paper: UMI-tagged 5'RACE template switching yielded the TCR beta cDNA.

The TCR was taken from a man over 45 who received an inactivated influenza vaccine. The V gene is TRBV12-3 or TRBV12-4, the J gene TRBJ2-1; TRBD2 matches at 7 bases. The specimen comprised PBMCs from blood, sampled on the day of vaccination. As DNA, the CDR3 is TGTGCCAGCAGTACGGGACTACGCTCCTACAATGAGCAGTTCTTC. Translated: CASSTGLRSYNEQFF.